The 22 T cell receptor beta chains given below trace back to one sample, sequenced in a study of early T cells in non-severe SARS-CoV-2 infection. MiXCR was run by TCRdb on the 5' RACE reads, yielding one entry per CDR3 protein. Here the sample spans tens of thousands of distinct CDR3 sequences, 16% being singletons. The source material was whole blood, sampled at baseline. The receptors here all came from an adult who was a healthcare worker with PCR-confirmed SARS-CoV-2 infection or an uninfected control (not recorded which).

V usage is TRBV12-3 or TRBV12-4 and J usage is TRBJ2-3; no reliable D call. This CDR3 is 14 amino acids long. The V end was cut by 3 bases, the J end by 0 bases, with 7 bases between. The CDR3 region has the DNA TGTGCCAGCAGTTTGGCAACTAGCACAGATACGCAGTATTTT. It is translated as CASSLATSTDTQYF.

The gene calls are TRBV28 and TRBJ2-1; D not resolved. V was shortened by 5 bases and J by 2 bases, with 13 bases between the two germline ends. Germline V CDR1 and CDR2: MDHEN, SYDVKM. This CDR3 comprises 15 residues. Here the CDR3 DNA reads TGTGCCAGCAGTCCTAACTTCAACCCCTACAATGAGCAGTTCTTC. It codes for CASSPNFNPYNEQFF.

V gene TRBV12-3 or TRBV12-4 combines with J gene TRBJ2-7, with 14 nucleotides matching TRBD2. V was pared by 6 bases and J by 2 bases, with 3 bases of the junction left unmatched. This CDR3 is 15 amino acids long. The CDR3 reads CASSPTSGRAYEQYF. CDR3 coding DNA: TGTGCCAGCAGCCCGACTAGCGGGAGGGCCTACGAGCAGTACTTC.

The rearrangement joins TRBV20-1 to TRBJ2-2; 10 bases map to TRBD2. CDR3 size: 14 residues. Germline assignment: CDR1 DFQATT and CDR2 SNEGSKA (reference sequence). Trimming at V came to 5 bases and at J to 3 bases, leaving 3 bases not matched to a gene. CDR3 nucleotide sequence: TGCAGTGCTCCTAGCGGGGGATACACCGGGGAGCTGTTTTTT. Translated: CSAPSGGYTGELFF.

The J gene is TRBJ2-2, the V gene TRBV11-3, with 8 bases that match TRBD1. Germline CDR1 reads SGHNT; CDR2 reads YENEEA. This CDR3 has 15 amino acids. V shed 4 bases, J shed 0 bases, and the junction held 1 base outside the gene matches. In DNA form, the CDR3 reads TGTGCCAGCAGCTCGGGACAGGCGAACACCGGGGAGCTGTTTTTT. It yields the protein CASSSGQANTGELFF.

V is TRBV6-6 and J is TRBJ1-6, with D unresolved. CDR1 MNHNY and CDR2 SVGAGI come from the germline V gene (reference sequence). V was pared by 2 bases and J by 0 bases, with 14 bases between. The CDR3 contains 18 residues. CDR3 loop: CASSYLEPASSYNSPLHF. CDR3 nucleotide sequence: TGTGCCAGCAGTTACCTCGAGCCAGCGAGCTCCTATAATTCACCCCTCCACTTT.

This clonotype was observed a few times. V and J are TRBV4-2 and TRBJ2-3, with D unresolved. V lost 1 base and J lost 0, with 11 bases in between. The CDR3 totals 16 residues. CDR1 is LGHNA and CDR2 is YNFKEQ in the germline V gene. The DNA for the CDR3 is TGTGCCAGCAGCCAAGGAAGGGATCCTAGCACAGATACGCAGTATTTT. Translated: CASSQGRDPSTDTQYF.

This clonotype was seen a few times. The rearrangement links TRBV20-1 to TRBJ2-7, with D possibly matching TRBD2 (6 bases). Germline loops: CDR1 DFQATT, CDR2 SNEGSKA (reference sequence). The CDR3 spans 15 residues. Deletions cut 0 bases from V and 2 bases from J, with 14 bases between. CDR3 nucleotides: TGCAGTGCTAGAGATCACGGGGGTGTAACCTACGAGCAGTACTTC. Translation: CSARDHGGVTYEQYF.

This clonotype has a handful of counts. This rearrangement joins TRBV28 to TRBJ2-1, with D possibly TRBD2 on 6 matching bases. The CDR3 has 13 amino acids. Germline CDR1 reads MDHEN; CDR2 reads SYDVKM. The germline V and J ends were trimmed by 6 bases and 6 bases, with 12 bases remaining between them. CDR3 in amino acids: CASSGPGLNEQFF. The CDR3 DNA is TGTGCCAGCAGCGGTCCGGGACTCAATGAGCAGTTCTTC.

This clonotype turned up a few times. This chain uses TRBV18 with TRBJ2-7, with D hard to call. The CDR3 runs to 12 residues. Germline V gene lookup returns CDR1 KGHSH and CDR2 LQKENI. Trimming took off 1 base at V and 7 bases at J, with 8 bases between the two ends. The CDR3 region has the DNA TGTGCCAGCTCACCACAGGGAAAAGAGCAGTACTTC. Translation gives CASSPQGKEQYF. The full variable domain, its missing parts supplied by reference TRBV18 and TRBJ2-7, is NAGVMQNPRHLVRRRGQEARLRCSPMKGHSHVYWYRQLPEEGLKFMVYLQKENIIDESGMPKERFSAEFPKEGPSILRIQQVVRGDSAAYFCASSPQGKEQYFGPGTRLTVT.

This clonotype has more than one count but fewer than ten. The gene calls are TRBV7-8 and TRBJ2-4; D call uncertain. Germline V gene sequence: CDR1 SGHVS, CDR2 FQNEAQ. Trimming took 5 bases from V and 0 from J, leaving 17 bases between them. The CDR3 length is 17 residues. CDR3 DNA sequence: TGTGCCAGCAGCCTATCCAGTACTTTGCTAGCCAAAAACATTCAGTACTTC. Encoded protein: CASSLSSTLLAKNIQYF.

This clonotype was picked up a small number of times. This chain connects TRBV20-1 to TRBJ1-1; no clear D gene. V was cut by 3 bases and J by 0 bases, with 8 bases left in between. Germline V lookup: CDR1 DFQATT, CDR2 SNEGSKA (reference sequence). The CDR3 has 13 amino acids. The CDR3 here is CSARTTMNTEAFF. The CDR3 DNA follows: TGCAGTGCTAGGACAACCATGAACACTGAAGCTTTCTTT.

The CDR3 DNA sequence: TGTGCCAGCAGAAGCGATGGGAATGGCTACACCTTC. Residues: CASRSDGNGYTF. J is TRBJ1-2 and V is TRBV6-2 or TRBV6-3; D uncertain. V gave up 6 bases and J gave up 6 bases, with 11 bases separating them. The germline gives CDR1 MNHEY, CDR2 SVGEGT. The CDR3 length is 12 residues.

The sample holds a few counts of this clonotype. The chain combines TRBV7-6 with TRBJ2-3; 9 bases align to TRBD1. CDR3 length: 14 amino acids. Trimming at V came to 4 bases and at J to 3 bases, leaving 2 bases not matched to a gene. Germline CDR1 and CDR2: SGHVS and FNYEAQ. The CDR3: CASSSGTGTDTQYF. The CDR3 DNA reads TGTGCCAGCAGCTCCGGGACAGGGACAGATACGCAGTATTTT.

The chain combines TRBV24-1 with TRBJ2-2; D is possibly TRBD1 (6 bases). The ends were cut back, 4 bases at V and 4 bases at J, with 12 bases in the middle. Germline V gene data show CDR1 as KGHDR and CDR2 as SFDVKD. The CDR3 runs 15 residues. CDR3 nucleotides: TGTGCCACCAGTGAGCAGGGGCCGGGCACCGGGGAGCTGTTTTTT. Its translation is CATSEQGPGTGELFF.

The sample holds many counts of this clonotype. This chain joins TRBV9 and TRBJ1-2; D might be TRBD1 (5 bases). The CDR3 loop spans 14 amino acids. CDR1 is SGDLS and CDR2 is YYNGEE in the germline V gene. Trimming took 0 bases from V and 8 from J, leaving 14 bases between them. The CDR3 DNA is TGTGCCAGCAGCGTAGCGGCACAGGCGAGGGGCTACACCTTC. Residues: CASSVAAQARGYTF.

The chain carries TRBV18 and TRBJ1-4; D gene unclear. Germline V gene lookup returns CDR1 KGHSH and CDR2 LQKENI. The V gene lost 4 bases and the J gene lost 4 bases, with 10 bases spanning the gap. This CDR3 spans 14 amino acids. This CDR3 reads CASSQQASNEKLFF. The CDR3 coding sequence is TGTGCCAGCTCACAACAAGCAAGTAATGAAAAACTGTTTTTT.

This clonotype came up a few times. The chain employs TRBV12-3 or TRBV12-4 and TRBJ2-1, with 9 bases identical to TRBD2. V was pared by 5 bases and J by 10 bases, with 3 bases of the junction left unmatched. The CDR3 runs to 12 residues. The CDR3 spells CASSELAGEQFF. In DNA form, the CDR3 reads TGTGCCAGCAGTGAACTAGCGGGCGAGCAGTTCTTC.

The rearrangement joins TRBV6-2 or TRBV6-3 to TRBJ1-6; D unresolved. The CDR3 has 12 residues. The V gene's germline CDR1 is MNHEY and CDR2 SVGEGT. Trimming removed 6 bases from V and 7 bases from J, with 7 bases in between. For the CDR3, the DNA is TGTGCCAGCAGCATAAGGAATTCACCCCTCCACTTT. Residues: CASSIRNSPLHF.

The chain employs TRBV20-1 and TRBJ2-3; D is unclear. Germline V CDR1 and CDR2: DFQATT, SNEGSKA (reference sequence). CDR3 length: 15 residues. V lost 0 bases and J lost 0, with 10 bases in between. Here the CDR3 DNA reads TGCAGTGCTAGAGATGGCCTTACTAGCACAGATACGCAGTATTTT. Protein product: CSARDGLTSTDTQYF.

This clonotype was recorded a few times. V is TRBV7-9 and J is TRBJ2-1, with 11 bases identical to TRBD2. Germline CDR1 reads SEHNR; CDR2 reads FQNEAQ (reference sequence). The CDR3 spans 16 residues. The J segment lost 9 bases and the V segment lost 6 bases, leaving 13 bases of the junction unmatched. The CDR3 DNA reads TGTGCCAGCAGTGGACTTAGCGGGAGGGCCAGGGGTGAGCAGTTCTTC. Translation gives CASSGLSGRARGEQFF.

By share, this clonotype counts as medium-sized. The chain combines TRBV7-9 with TRBJ2-7; TRBD2 matches 7 bases. The CDR3 consists of 15 residues. Germline V gene sequence: CDR1 SEHNR, CDR2 FQNEAQ (reference sequence). Germline trimming cut 3 bases from V and 3 bases from J; bases unmatched to any gene: 8. The CDR3 nucleotides are TGTGCCAGCAGCTTTTCGGGTAGCGGGTACTACGAGCAGTACTTC. This gives the protein CASSFSGSGYYEQYF.